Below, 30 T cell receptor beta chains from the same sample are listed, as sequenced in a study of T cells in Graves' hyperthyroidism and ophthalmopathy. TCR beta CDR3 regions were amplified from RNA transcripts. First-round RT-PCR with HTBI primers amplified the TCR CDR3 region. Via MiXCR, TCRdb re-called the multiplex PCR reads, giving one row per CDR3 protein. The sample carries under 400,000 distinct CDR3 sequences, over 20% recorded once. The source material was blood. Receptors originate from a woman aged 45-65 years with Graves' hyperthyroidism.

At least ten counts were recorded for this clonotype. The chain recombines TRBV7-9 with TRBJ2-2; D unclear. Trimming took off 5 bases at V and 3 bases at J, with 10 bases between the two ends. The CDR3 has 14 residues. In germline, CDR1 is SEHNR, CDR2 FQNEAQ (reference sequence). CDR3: CASSPDGYTGELFF. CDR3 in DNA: TGTGCCAGCAGCCCGGACGGATACACCGGGGAGCTGTTTTTT.

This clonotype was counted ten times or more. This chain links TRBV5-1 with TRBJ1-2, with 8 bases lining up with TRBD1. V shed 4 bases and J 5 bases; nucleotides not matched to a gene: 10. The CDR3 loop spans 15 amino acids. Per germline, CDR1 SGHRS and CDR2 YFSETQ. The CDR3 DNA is TGCGCCAGCAGCCCCCGAGGACAGGGCGGATATGGCTACACCTTC. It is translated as CASSPRGQGGYGYTF.

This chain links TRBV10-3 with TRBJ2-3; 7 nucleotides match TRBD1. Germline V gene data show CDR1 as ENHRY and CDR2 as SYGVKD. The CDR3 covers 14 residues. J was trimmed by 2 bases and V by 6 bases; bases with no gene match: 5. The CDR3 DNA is TGTGCCATCAGGCAACAGGGGAACACAGATACGCAGTATTTT. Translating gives CAIRQQGNTDTQYF.

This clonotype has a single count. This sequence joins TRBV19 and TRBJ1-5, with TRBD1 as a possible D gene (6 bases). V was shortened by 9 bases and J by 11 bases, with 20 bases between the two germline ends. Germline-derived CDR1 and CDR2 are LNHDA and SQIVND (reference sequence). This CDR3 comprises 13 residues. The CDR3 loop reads CASRQVLLGAQHF. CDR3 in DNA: TGTGCCAGCAGACAGGTCCTCTTAGGGGCCCAGCATTTT.

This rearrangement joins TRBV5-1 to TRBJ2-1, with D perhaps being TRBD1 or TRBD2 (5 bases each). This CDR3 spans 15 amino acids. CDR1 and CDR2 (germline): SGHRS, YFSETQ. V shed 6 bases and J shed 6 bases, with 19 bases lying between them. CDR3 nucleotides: TGCGCCAGCAACCCACTGGGGGAACCAGGCAATGAGCAGTTCTTC. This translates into CASNPLGEPGNEQFF.

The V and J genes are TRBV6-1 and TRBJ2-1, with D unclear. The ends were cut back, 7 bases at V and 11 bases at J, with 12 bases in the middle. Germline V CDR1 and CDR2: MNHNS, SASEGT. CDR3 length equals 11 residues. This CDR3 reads CASKIGGKQFF. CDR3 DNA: TGTGCCAGCAAAATAGGTGGGAAGCAGTTCTTC.

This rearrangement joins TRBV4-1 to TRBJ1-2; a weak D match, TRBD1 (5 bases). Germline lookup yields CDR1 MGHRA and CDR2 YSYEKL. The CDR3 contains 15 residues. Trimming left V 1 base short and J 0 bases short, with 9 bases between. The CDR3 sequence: CASSQGQKANYGYTF. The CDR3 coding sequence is TGCGCCAGCAGCCAAGGACAGAAAGCTAACTATGGCTACACCTTC.

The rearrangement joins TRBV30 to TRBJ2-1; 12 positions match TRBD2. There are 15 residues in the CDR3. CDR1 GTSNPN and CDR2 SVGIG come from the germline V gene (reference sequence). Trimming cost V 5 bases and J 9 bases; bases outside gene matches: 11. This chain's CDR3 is CAWRPETSGSSEQFF. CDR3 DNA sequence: TGTGCCTGGCGTCCTGAGACTAGCGGGAGTAGTGAGCAGTTCTTC.

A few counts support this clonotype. The CDR3 sequence: CSARDRRSYEQYF. The CDR3 DNA follows: TGCAGTGCTAGAGACCGTAGGTCCTACGAGCAGTACTTC. The chain has TRBV20-1 and TRBJ2-7; no definite D call. The germline V gene encodes CDR1 DFQATT and CDR2 SNEGSKA (reference sequence). Deletions cut 0 bases from V and 1 base from J, with 7 bases between. The CDR3 consists of 13 residues.

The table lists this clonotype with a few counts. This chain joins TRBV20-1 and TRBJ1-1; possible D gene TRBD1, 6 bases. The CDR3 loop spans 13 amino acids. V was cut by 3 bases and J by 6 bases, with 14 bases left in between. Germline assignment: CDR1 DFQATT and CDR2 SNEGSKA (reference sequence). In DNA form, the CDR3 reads TGCAGTGCTAGTCTCGGGGGGCGGTCTGAAGCTTTCTTT. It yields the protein CSASLGGRSEAFF.

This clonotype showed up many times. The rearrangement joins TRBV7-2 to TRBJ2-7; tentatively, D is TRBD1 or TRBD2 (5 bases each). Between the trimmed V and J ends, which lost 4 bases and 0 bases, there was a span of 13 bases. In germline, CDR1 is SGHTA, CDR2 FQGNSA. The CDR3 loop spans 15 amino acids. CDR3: CASSSEAGSSYEQYF. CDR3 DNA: TGTGCCAGCAGCTCTGAGGCAGGGAGCTCCTACGAGCAGTACTTC. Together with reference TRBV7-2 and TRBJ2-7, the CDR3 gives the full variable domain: GAGVSQSPSNKVTEKGKDVELRCDPISGHTALYWYRQSLGQGLEFLIYFQGNSAPDKSGLPSDRFSAERTGGSVSTLTIQRTQQEDSAVYLCASSSEAGSSYEQYFGPGTRLTVT.

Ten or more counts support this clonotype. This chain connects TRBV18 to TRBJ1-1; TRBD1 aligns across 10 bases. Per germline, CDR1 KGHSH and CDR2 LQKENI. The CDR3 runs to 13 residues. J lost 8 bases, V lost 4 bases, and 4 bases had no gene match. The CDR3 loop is CASSRQGASEAFF. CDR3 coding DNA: TGTGCCAGCTCACGACAGGGGGCGAGCGAAGCTTTCTTT.

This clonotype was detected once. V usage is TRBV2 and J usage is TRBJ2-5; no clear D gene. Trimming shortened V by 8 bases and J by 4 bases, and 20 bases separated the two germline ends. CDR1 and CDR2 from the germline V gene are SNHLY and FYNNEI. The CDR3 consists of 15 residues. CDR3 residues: CASAHLANSAETQYF. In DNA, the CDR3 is TGTGCCAGCGCCCACCTCGCAAATTCGGCAGAGACCCAGTACTTC.

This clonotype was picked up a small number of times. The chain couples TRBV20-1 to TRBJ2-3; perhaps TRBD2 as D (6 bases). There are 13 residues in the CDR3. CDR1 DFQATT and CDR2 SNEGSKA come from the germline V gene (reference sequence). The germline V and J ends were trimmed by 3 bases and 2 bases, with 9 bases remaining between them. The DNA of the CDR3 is TGCAGTGCTAGTAGCGGACACACAGATACGCAGTATTTT. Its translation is CSASSGHTDTQYF.

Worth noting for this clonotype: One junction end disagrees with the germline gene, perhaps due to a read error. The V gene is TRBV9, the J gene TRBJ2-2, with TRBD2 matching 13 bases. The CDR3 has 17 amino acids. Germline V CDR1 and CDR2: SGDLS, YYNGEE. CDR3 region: CASSGTSGGVRVGELSF. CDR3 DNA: TGTGCCAGCAGCGGGACTAGCGGGGGAGTGCGTGTCGGGGAGCTGTCTTTT.

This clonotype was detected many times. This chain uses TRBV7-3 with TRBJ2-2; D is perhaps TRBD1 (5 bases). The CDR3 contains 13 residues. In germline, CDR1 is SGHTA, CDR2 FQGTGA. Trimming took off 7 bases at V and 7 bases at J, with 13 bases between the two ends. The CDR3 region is CASKAGIGGELFF. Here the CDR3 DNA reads TGTGCCAGCAAAGCAGGGATAGGCGGGGAGCTGTTTTTT.

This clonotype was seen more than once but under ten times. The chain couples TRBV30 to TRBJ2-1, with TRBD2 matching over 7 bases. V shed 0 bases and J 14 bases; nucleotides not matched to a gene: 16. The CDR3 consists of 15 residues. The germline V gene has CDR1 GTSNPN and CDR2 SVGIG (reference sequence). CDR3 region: CAWSVRLADRVGEFF. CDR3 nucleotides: TGTGCCTGGAGTGTAAGACTAGCCGATCGAGTCGGGGAGTTCTTC.

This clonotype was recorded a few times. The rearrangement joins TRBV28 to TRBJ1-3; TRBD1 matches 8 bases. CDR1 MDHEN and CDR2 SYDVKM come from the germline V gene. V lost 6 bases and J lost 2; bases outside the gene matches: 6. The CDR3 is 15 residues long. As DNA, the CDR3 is TGTGCCAGCAGAAGACAGGGGAAGACTGGAAACACCATATATTTT. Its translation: CASRRQGKTGNTIYF.

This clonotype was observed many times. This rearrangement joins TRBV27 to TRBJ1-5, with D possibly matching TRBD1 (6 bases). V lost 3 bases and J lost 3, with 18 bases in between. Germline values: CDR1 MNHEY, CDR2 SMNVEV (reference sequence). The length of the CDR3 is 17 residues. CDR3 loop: CASSFTGAMTNNQPQHF. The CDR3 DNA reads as TGTGCCAGCAGTTTCACGGGGGCCATGACGAACAATCAGCCCCAGCATTTT.

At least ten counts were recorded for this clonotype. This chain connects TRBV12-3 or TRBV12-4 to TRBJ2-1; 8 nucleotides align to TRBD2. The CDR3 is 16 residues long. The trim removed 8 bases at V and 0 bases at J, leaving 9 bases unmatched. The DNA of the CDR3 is TGTGCCAGCCTGACTAGCGAACTTAGCTCCTACAATGAGCAGTTCTTC. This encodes CASLTSELSSYNEQFF.

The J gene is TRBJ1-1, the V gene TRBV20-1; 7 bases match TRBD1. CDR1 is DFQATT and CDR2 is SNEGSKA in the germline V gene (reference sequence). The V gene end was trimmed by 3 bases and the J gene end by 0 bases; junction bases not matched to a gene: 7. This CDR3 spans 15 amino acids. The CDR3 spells CSARDRRGMNTEAFF. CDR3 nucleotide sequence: TGCAGTGCTAGGGACAGGAGGGGGATGAACACTGAAGCTTTCTTT.

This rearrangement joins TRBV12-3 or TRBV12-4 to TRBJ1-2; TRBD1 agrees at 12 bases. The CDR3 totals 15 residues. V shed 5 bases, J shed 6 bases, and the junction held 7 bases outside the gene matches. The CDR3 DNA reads TGTGCCAGCAGTAGGGGGACAGGGGGCGCGGATGGCTACACCTTC. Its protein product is CASSRGTGGADGYTF.

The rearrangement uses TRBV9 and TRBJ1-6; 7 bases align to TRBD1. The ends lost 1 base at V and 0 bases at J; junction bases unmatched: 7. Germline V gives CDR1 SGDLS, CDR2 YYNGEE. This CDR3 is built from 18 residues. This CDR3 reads CASSVWSGQSSYNSPLHF. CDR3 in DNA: TGTGCCAGCAGCGTATGGTCGGGACAGAGCTCCTATAATTCACCCCTCCACTTT.

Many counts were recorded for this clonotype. The CDR3 region is CASSLTGTGGIEQYF. The CDR3 DNA reads TGTGCCAGCAGTTTAACAGGGACAGGGGGAATCGAGCAGTACTTC. This chain joins TRBV28 and TRBJ2-7; TRBD1 aligns across 11 bases. V lost 2 bases and J lost 6; bases outside the gene matches: 6. Germline assignment: CDR1 MDHEN and CDR2 SYDVKM. The CDR3 has 15 amino acids.

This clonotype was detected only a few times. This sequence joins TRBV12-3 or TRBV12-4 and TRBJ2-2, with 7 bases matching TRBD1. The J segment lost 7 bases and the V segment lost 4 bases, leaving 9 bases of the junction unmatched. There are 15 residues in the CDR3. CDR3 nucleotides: TGTGCCAGCAGTTCCGGGACAGATCTCAGCGGGGAGCTGTTTTTT. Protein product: CASSSGTDLSGELFF.

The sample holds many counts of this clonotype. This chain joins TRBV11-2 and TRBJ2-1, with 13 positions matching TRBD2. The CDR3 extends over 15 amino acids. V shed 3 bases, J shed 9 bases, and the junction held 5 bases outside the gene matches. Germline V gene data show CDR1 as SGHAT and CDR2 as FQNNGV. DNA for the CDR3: TGTGCCAGCAGCTTCACTAGCGGGGGGGCCAGTGAGCAGTTCTTC. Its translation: CASSFTSGGASEQFF.

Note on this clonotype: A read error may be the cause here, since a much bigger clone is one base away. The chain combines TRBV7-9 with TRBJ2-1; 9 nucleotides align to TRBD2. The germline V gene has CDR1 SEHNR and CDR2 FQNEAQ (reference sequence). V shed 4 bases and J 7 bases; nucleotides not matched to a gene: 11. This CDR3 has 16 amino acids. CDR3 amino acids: CASSSARLAARNEQFF. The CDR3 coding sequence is TGTGCCAGCAGCTCAGCTAGACTAGCGGCGAGAAATGAGCAGTTCTTC.

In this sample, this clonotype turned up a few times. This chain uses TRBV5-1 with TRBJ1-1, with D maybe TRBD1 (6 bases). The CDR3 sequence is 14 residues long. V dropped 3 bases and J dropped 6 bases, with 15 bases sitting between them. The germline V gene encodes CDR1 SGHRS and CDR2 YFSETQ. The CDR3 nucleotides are TGCGCCAGCAGCTGGGACACGGGGAAGGCTGAAGCTTTCTTT. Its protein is CASSWDTGKAEAFF.

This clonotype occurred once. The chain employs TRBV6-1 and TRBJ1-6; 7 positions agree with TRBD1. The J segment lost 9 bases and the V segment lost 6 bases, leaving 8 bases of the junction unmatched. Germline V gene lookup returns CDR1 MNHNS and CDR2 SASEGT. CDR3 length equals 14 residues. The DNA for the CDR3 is TGTGCCAGCAGCCAAGGGGGCGCAGGTTCACCCCTCCACTTT. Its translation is CASSQGGAGSPLHF.

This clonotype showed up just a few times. CDR3 loop: CASGRGSEQFF. As DNA, the CDR3 is TGTGCCAGCGGGAGAGGGTCCGAGCAGTTCTTC. The genes are TRBV5-8 and TRBJ2-1; tentatively, D is TRBD2 (5 bases). Between the trimmed V and J ends, which lost 7 bases and 10 bases, there was a span of 12 bases. This CDR3 contains 11 residues. Per the germline V gene, CDR1 is SGHTS and CDR2 is YDEGEE.